This entry concerns a single TCR beta chain. Per the study methods: From reference gene primer amplification, estimates of nucleated cell counts were derived. The data were produced by immunoSEQ multiplex PCR, yet TCRdb's version contains in-frame clones alone and is incomplete. Clonal size and the V and J genes are those of that table, whereas D and trimming came from the DNA. Here the sample spans a few hundred thousand clones, around 87% being singletons. The sample originates from a study of blood T cell repertoires in COVID-19. Study-level background: Acute-phase and convalescent COVID-19 samples originated in the United States, Italy and Spain. PBMCs, B-cell-depleted T cells, or T cells provided the cDNA or gDNA that made up the material.

J was trimmed by 5 bases and V by 3 bases; bases with no gene match: 4. The length of the CDR3 is 15 residues. Germline values: CDR1 LNHDA, CDR2 SQIVND (reference sequence). The TCR originated in a man between 60 and 75 years old with acute or convalescent COVID-19. Sequenced material: peripheral blood. The J gene is TRBJ2-2, the V gene TRBV19; 9 bases line up with TRBD1. The CDR3 region is CASSIPGTGTGELFF. Written as DNA, the CDR3 is TGTGCCAGTAGTATTCCCGGGACAGGGACCGGGGAGCTGTTTTTT.